The T cell receptor (beta chain) under discussion was sequenced for a study of CD8 T cells in Susac syndrome. RNA totalling roughly 0.5 to 1 ug underwent reverse transcription with random hexamers. The authors amplified TCR beta CDR3 across 54 Vbeta and 13 Jbeta using immunoSEQ multiplex PCR. Each CDR3 protein is one row after TCRdb ran MiXCR on the immunoSEQ multiplex PCR reads. The sample includes under 550,000 distinct CDR3 sequences, around 83% of them seen just once. The CDR3 is 14 residues long. Germline V gene lookup returns CDR1 GTSNPN and CDR2 SVGIG (reference sequence). V was pared by 0 bases and J by 4 bases, with 12 bases between.

The chain has TRBV30 and TRBJ1-1, with D uncertain. The clonotype comes from a human donor with multiple sclerosis. The source material was CD8+ T cells from PBMCs. As DNA, the CDR3 is TGTGCCTGGAGTGTACGATGGGGATTCACTGAAGCTTTCTTT. Translating gives CAWSVRWGFTEAFF.